This T cell receptor (beta chain) is from a study of Graves' ophthalmopathy and Graves' hyperthyroidism. V was pared by 8 bases and J by 1 base, with 17 bases between. The CDR3 runs 15 residues. Germline V lookup: CDR1 SGHTA, CDR2 FQGNSA. This clonotype was counted ten times or more. Amplification from RNA transcripts yielded the TCR beta CDR3 regions. An initial RT-PCR round employing HTBI primers preceded a second-round multiplex PCR. One entry per CDR3 protein results from TCRdb running MiXCR on the multiplex PCR reads. The data show some 350,000 distinct CDR3 sequences, about a sixth seen once. This rearrangement joins TRBV7-2 to TRBJ2-5; D uncertain. The sequence came from an adult woman with stable Graves' hyperthyroidism. The sequenced sample consisted of peripheral blood. The CDR3 coding sequence is TGTGCCAGCGGCCCCGATTATGGCCCCCAAGAGACCCAGTACTTC. It specifies CASGPDYGPQETQYF.